This is a list of T cell receptor beta chains from one sample in a study of OX40 agonist ivuxolimab in advanced cancers. Profiled with immunoSEQ multiplex PCR; TCRdb holds only in-frame clones, not every one. The sample has fewer than 200,000 clones, 90% to 95% seen once. The sequencing used CD4+ or CD8+ T cells sorted from blood, collected in a trial of the OX40 agonist ivuxolimab. The receptors were gathered from an adult with an advanced solid tumor such as melanoma, head and neck, liver or kidney cancer. Each CDR3 is given with its conserved first and last residue. A D gene is named only where the DNA matches it firmly. Clone size is given for some rows only: seen once, a few or many times, or a class if the clone is expanded.

j_call clone_size d_call v_call cdr3_nt cdr3_aa
TRBJ2-5 NA TRBD1 TRBV5-1 TGCGCCAGCAGCTCGGACAGGGTAGGAGAGACCCAGTACTTC CASSSDRVGETQYF
TRBJ2-1 NA TRBD2 TRBV5-5 TGTGCCAGCAGCCTGCTGACTAGCGGGAACTACAATGAGCAGTTCTTC CASSLLTSGNYNEQFF
TRBJ1-2 NA NA TRBV4-2 TGTGCCAGCAGCCAAGATATGGCCCTCTATGGCTACACCTTC CASSQDMALYGYTF
TRBJ2-3 NA TRBD1 TRBV7-2 TGTGCCAGCAGCCTAAGGACAGGGGAATGGTATACGCAGTATTTT CASSLRTGEWYTQYF
TRBJ2-3 NA TRBD1 TRBV6-1 TGTGCCAGCAGCCTTGGACAGGGAAGCACAGATACGCAGTATTTT CASSLGQGSTDTQYF
TRBJ2-5 NA TRBD2 TRBV9 TGTGCCAGCAGCACACGGGGGGGGCCGTCCCAAGAGACCCAGTACTTC CASSTRGGPSQETQYF
TRBJ2-7 NA NA TRBV7-2 TGTGCCAGCAGCCCTCGTCGGGACGGAGACTACGAGCAGTACTTC CASSPRRDGDYEQYF
TRBJ1-1 NA NA TRBV27 TGTGCCAGCAGCCTTAACCTGAACACTGAAGCTTTCTTT CASSLNLNTEAFF
TRBJ2-7 NA NA TRBV11-3 TGTGCCAGCAGCTTCGCGACGGAATACGAGCAGTACTTC CASSFATEYEQYF
TRBJ2-7 NA NA TRBV30 TGTGCCTGGAGTTTAAACAGTGAGCAGTGCTTC CAWSLNSEQCF
TRBJ2-7 NA NA TRBV29-1 TGCAGCGTTCTAGGTTCGGGAGCTGACGAGCAGTACTTC CSVLGSGADEQYF
TRBJ2-1 NA TRBD1 TRBV28 TGTGCCAGCAGTTTACCCCCGGGACAGGGAATCTTC CASSLPPGQGIF
TRBJ2-7 once NA TRBV19 TGTGCCAGTAGTAAGACGGCCGCCCTAGACCCCTACGAGCAGTACTTC CASSKTAALDPYEQYF
TRBJ1-3 once NA TRBV5-6 TGTGCCAGCAGCTCGGGGGCTACGGGTGTCTCTGGAAACACCATATATTTT CASSSGATGVSGNTIYF
TRBJ1-3 once NA TRBV9 TGTGCCAGCAGGTCATCGGGGGCGCATGGAAACACCATATATTTT CASRSSGAHGNTIYF
TRBJ2-1 NA TRBD2 TRBV19 TGTGCCAGTAGTCTGAGACTAGCGGGAGCGGGTGAGCAGTTCTTC CASSLRLAGAGEQFF
TRBJ2-7 NA NA TRBV7-2 TGTGCCAGCGGGACCTCGGGTCGCCCCTACGAGCAGTACTTC CASGTSGRPYEQYF
TRBJ2-7 NA TRBD1 TRBV10-3 TGTGCCATCAGTGAGCTCCGGGACAGTCGTACCTACGAGCAGTACTTC CAISELRDSRTYEQYF
TRBJ2-3 NA NA TRBV4-3 TGCGCCAGCAGCCAAAGGGCAGGGGCTAGCACAGATACGCAGTATTTT CASSQRAGASTDTQYF
TRBJ2-3 NA TRBD2 TRBV5-4 TGTGCCAGCAGCTTGGGCGGGGGGGCAAGAGATACGCAGTATTTT CASSLGGGARDTQYF
TRBJ1-2 NA NA TRBV28 TGTGCCAGCGGGGGCGGGGGAGGCTATGGCTACACCTTC CASGGGGGYGYTF
TRBJ2-2 NA NA TRBV4-2 TGTGCCAGCAGCCAAGAGGGGCAGGGGACTACCGGGGAGCTGTTTTTT CASSQEGQGTTGELFF
TRBJ1-5 NA NA TRBV4-3 TGCGCCAGCAGCCAAGTTGCAGGGATCAATCAGCCCCAGCATTTT CASSQVAGINQPQHF
TRBJ2-5 NA TRBD2 TRBV7-9 TGTGCCAGCAGATCGCTAGCGGATGAGACCCAGTACTTC CASRSLADETQYF
TRBJ2-2 NA NA TRBV28 TGTGCCAGCAGTTTCCACGGACGCGGCTCACCCGGGGAGCTGTTTTTT CASSFHGRGSPGELFF
TRBJ2-1 NA TRBD2 TRBV7-3 TGTGCCAGCAGCGTTAGCGGGAGGGCGGGTGAGCAGTTCTTC CASSVSGRAGEQFF
TRBJ1-2 once NA TRBV6-5 TGTGCCACCGGGCTTCGGGGGATTCGCTACACCTTC CATGLRGIRYTF
TRBJ2-4 once NA TRBV18 TGTGCCAGCTCACCAAGGACAGCCGAAAACATTCAGTACTTC CASSPRTAENIQYF
TRBJ2-5 NA NA TRBV11-2 TGTGCCAGCAGCGCAACCCTCCATGGAGGGGAAGAGACCCAGTACTTC CASSATLHGGEETQYF
TRBJ2-1 NA TRBD1 TRBV19 TGTGCCAGCTCACAGGGGGCTAGTCCCAATGAGCAGTTCTTC CASSQGASPNEQFF
TRBJ2-2 NA NA TRBV4-2 TGTGCCAGCAGCCAAGGGGGGAGGAACACCGGGGAGCTGTTTTTT CASSQGGRNTGELFF
TRBJ1-2 NA TRBD1 TRBV27 TGTGCCAGCAGTGACGCGCCCCCCGGGACAGGAGGAAAAGGCTACACCTTC CASSDAPPGTGGKGYTF
TRBJ1-2 NA NA TRBV6-5 TGTGCCAGCAGTTACTCGGCAGGGAACGACTATGGCTACACCTTC CASSYSAGNDYGYTF
TRBJ2-4 NA NA TRBV5-4 TGTGCCAGCAGCCAGGGGGGGGAGCTAGCCAAAAACATTCAGTACTTC CASSQGGELAKNIQYF
TRBJ2-1 NA TRBD2 TRBV5-1 TGCGCCAGCAGTTCCGGGACTAGCGGGGCTAATGAGCAGTTCTTC CASSSGTSGANEQFF
TRBJ2-5 NA NA TRBV20-1 TGCAGTACCCTCTACGCCGAGACCCAGTACTTC CSTLYAETQYF
TRBJ1-2 NA TRBD1 TRBV29-1 TGCACCATAGACAGACAGGGGGCGTTGGGCTACACCTTC CTIDRQGALGYTF
TRBJ1-4 NA TRBD1 TRBV11-2 TGTGCCAGCAGCTTCCGGACAGGGGTTAATGAAAAACTGTTTTTT CASSFRTGVNEKLFF
TRBJ1-2 NA TRBD1 TRBV5-4 TGTGCCAGCAGCTTGGCCTCCAGGGGGAACTATGGCTACACCTTC CASSLASRGNYGYTF
TRBJ2-7 NA TRBD2 TRBV19 TGTGCCAGTAGTGACCCAGCGGGAGGATCCTACGAGCAGTACTTC CASSDPAGGSYEQYF
TRBJ2-7 NA TRBD2 TRBV7-9 TGTGCCAGCAGCCGGCGGGGTAGCGGGAGGGTCCGCGAGCAGTACTTC CASSRRGSGRVREQYF
TRBJ2-3 once TRBD1 TRBV6-1 TGTGCCAGCAGTGACAACACGGGACAGGGATTCTACACAGATACGCAGTATTTT CASSDNTGQGFYTDTQYF
TRBJ2-2 once NA TRBV6-5 TGTGCCAGCAGTTACTCGGTACCTGCGGACACCGGGGAGCTGTTTTTT CASSYSVPADTGELFF
TRBJ2-3 NA NA TRBV7-9 TGTGCCAGCAGCTCAACGGGATCAGGGTGGAACACAGATACGCAGTATTTT CASSSTGSGWNTDTQYF
TRBJ2-1 NA NA TRBV18 TGTGCCAGCCACCAGGGAGGGGGGGCGCGCAATGAGCAGTTCTTC CASHQGGGARNEQFF
TRBJ1-3 NA NA TRBV21-1 TGTGCCATCTCCTTAAGCACCGAGAGCTCTGGAAACACCATATATTTT CAISLSTESSGNTIYF
TRBJ2-7 NA NA TRBV5-1 TGCGCCAGCAGCTTGGTAGGGTCATCCGCCTACGAGCAGTACTTC CASSLVGSSAYEQYF